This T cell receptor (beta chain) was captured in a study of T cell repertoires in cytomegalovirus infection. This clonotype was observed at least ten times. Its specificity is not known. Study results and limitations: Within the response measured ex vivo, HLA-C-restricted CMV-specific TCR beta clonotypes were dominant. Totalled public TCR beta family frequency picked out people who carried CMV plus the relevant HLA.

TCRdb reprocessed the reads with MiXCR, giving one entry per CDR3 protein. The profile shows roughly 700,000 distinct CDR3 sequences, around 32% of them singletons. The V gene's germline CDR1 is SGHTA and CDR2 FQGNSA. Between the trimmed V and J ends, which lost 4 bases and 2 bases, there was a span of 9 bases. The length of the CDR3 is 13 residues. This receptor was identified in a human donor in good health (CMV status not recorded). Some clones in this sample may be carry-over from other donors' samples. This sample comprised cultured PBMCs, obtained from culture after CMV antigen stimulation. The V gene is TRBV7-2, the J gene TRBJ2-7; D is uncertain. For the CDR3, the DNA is TGTGCCAGCAGCTCTTCATTTGCCTACGAGCAGTACTTC. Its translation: CASSSSFAYEQYF. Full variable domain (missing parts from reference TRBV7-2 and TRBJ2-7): GAGVSQSPSNKVTEKGKDVELRCDPISGHTALYWYRQSLGQGLEFLIYFQGNSAPDKSGLPSDRFSAERTGGSVSTLTIQRTQQEDSAVYLCASSSSFAYEQYFGPGTRLTVT.